These 18 T cell receptor beta chains came from one sample sequenced in a study of T cells after yellow fever vaccination. MiXCR was run by TCRdb on the 5' RACE reads, yielding one entry per CDR3 protein. The sample contains about 170,000 distinct CDR3 sequences, approximately 10% of which appear only once. This material consisted of CD8+ T cells sorted from PBMCs, taken 15 days after the yellow fever booster vaccination. Source of these receptors: a man in his late teens or twenties who received the YFV17D yellow fever vaccine.

This clonotype showed up just a few times. The genes are TRBV19 and TRBJ1-1; D remains unclear. Trimming shortened V by 3 bases and J by 1 base, and 6 bases separated the two germline ends. Germline CDR1 LNHDA, CDR2 SQIVND (reference sequence). The CDR3 contains 13 residues. The DNA for the CDR3 is TGTGCCAGTAGTATCGGGCAGAACACTGAAGCTTTCTTT. Protein sequence: CASSIGQNTEAFF.

This clonotype was seen a handful of times. The DNA for the CDR3 is TGTGCCAGCAGCCCCGGAATCTTCGGCACTGAAGCTTTCTTT. It encodes CASSPGIFGTEAFF. V is TRBV27 and J is TRBJ1-1, with D unclear. The length of the CDR3 is 14 residues. V lost 6 bases and J 4 bases, leaving 15 bases between the germline ends. Germline assignment: CDR1 MNHEY and CDR2 SMNVEV (reference sequence).

In its sample, this clonotype was seen many times. CDR3 in amino acids: CASSWGWGTEAFF. As DNA, the CDR3 is TGCGCCAGCAGCTGGGGCTGGGGGACTGAAGCTTTCTTT. This chain links TRBV5-1 with TRBJ1-1; D is perhaps TRBD1 (5 bases). This CDR3 has 13 amino acids. From germline, CDR1 is SGHRS and CDR2 YFSETQ. V lost 3 bases to trimming and J lost 5 bases, with 11 bases between them.

The V and J genes are TRBV30 and TRBJ2-3; no clear D gene. The CDR3 contains 10 residues. Germline CDR1 GTSNPN, CDR2 SVGIG (reference sequence). V gave up 5 bases and J gave up 3 bases, with 3 bases separating them. In DNA form, the CDR3 reads TGTGCCTGGGGGACAGATACGCAGTATTTT. Translation gives CAWGTDTQYF. The full variable domain, rest sourced from reference TRBV30 and TRBJ2-3, is SQTIHQWPATLVQPVGSPLSLECTVEGTSNPNLYWYRQAAGRGLQLLFYSVGIGQISSEVPQNLSASRPQDRQFILSSKKLLLSDSGFYLCAWGTDTQYFGPGTRLTVL.

J is TRBJ1-2 and V is TRBV29-1, with D tentatively TRBD1 (5 bases). Germline V gene data show CDR1 as SQVTM and CDR2 as ANQGSEA. This CDR3 is 12 amino acids long. Trimming left V 7 bases short and J 3 bases short, with 12 bases between. CDR3 loop: CSAVRDHYGYTF. CDR3 bases: TGCAGCGCCGTCCGGGACCACTATGGCTACACCTTC.

The rearrangement links TRBV20-1 to TRBJ2-4, with 8 bases that match TRBD2. This CDR3 has 17 residues. Looked up from germline, CDR1 is DFQATT and CDR2 is SNEGSKA (reference sequence). The V and J ends lost 0 bases and 3 bases, in that order; junction bases with no gene match: 10. CDR3 amino acids: CSARDGSGAFGKNIQYF. CDR3 DNA sequence: TGCAGTGCTAGAGACGGTAGCGGGGCTTTTGGCAAAAACATTCAGTACTTC.

This chain uses TRBV9 with TRBJ1-6; D gene unclear. Germline CDR1 is SGDLS and CDR2 is YYNGEE. CDR3 size: 15 residues. Trimming shortened V by 3 bases and J by 3 bases, and 10 bases separated the two germline ends. CDR3 loop: CASSGGIHYNSPLHF. CDR3 bases: TGTGCCAGCAGCGGAGGGATCCACTATAATTCACCCCTCCACTTT.

This clonotype was seen only a few times. The chain couples TRBV7-9 to TRBJ2-2; D tentatively fits TRBD1 or TRBD2 (6 bases each). V was pared by 3 bases and J by 3 bases, with 11 bases between. This CDR3 has 15 amino acids. Germline CDR1 is SEHNR and CDR2 is FQNEAQ (reference sequence). The CDR3 is CASSLMGGYTGELFF. In DNA form, the CDR3 reads TGTGCCAGCAGCTTGATGGGGGGCTACACCGGGGAGCTGTTTTTT.

This clonotype was seen more than once but under ten times. V usage is TRBV28 and J usage is TRBJ2-7; D not certain. The CDR3 length is 13 residues. V was clipped by 5 bases and J by 6 bases, with 14 bases between them. CDR1 and CDR2 (germline): MDHEN, SYDVKM. The CDR3 region is CASSPGRVSEQYF. In DNA, the CDR3 is TGTGCCAGCAGTCCGGGTCGTGTCTCCGAGCAGTACTTC.

J is TRBJ1-3 and V is TRBV7-9; no clear D. CDR3 length: 16 residues. Between the trimmed V and J ends, which lost 4 bases and 0 bases, there was a span of 13 bases. Per the germline V gene, CDR1 is SEHNR and CDR2 is FQNEAQ (reference sequence). DNA for the CDR3: TGTGCCAGCAGCTCTCAGCACAGTCCCTCTGGAAACACCATATATTTT. As protein: CASSSQHSPSGNTIYF.

The J gene is TRBJ2-1, the V gene TRBV7-2; D not certain. The CDR3 length is 15 residues. Trimming took 5 bases from V and 6 from J, leaving 17 bases between them. Germline V gene lookup returns CDR1 SGHTA and CDR2 FQGNSA. CDR3 loop: CASSPAPRPGNEQFF. As DNA, the CDR3 is TGTGCCAGCAGCCCCGCCCCCCGCCCTGGCAATGAGCAGTTCTTC.

This clonotype was observed at least ten times. The chain carries TRBV4-2 and TRBJ2-7; D is tentatively TRBD1 or TRBD2 (5 bases each). Germline V gene lookup returns CDR1 LGHNA and CDR2 YNFKEQ. The CDR3 spans 14 residues. Trimming left V 2 bases short and J 4 bases short, with 12 bases between. In nucleotides, the CDR3 is TGTGCCAGCAGCCAACCGGGACGCCTGTACGAGCAGTACTTC. This sequence encodes CASSQPGRLYEQYF.

On this clonotype: Since no conserved phenylalanine or tryptophan closes the CDR3, a read error is the likely cause. This sequence joins TRBV7-9 and TRBJ1-5, with D unresolved. CDR3 length: 12 residues. CDR1 is SEHNR and CDR2 is FQNEAQ in the germline V gene (reference sequence). Trimming took off 1 base at V and 6 bases at J, with 4 bases between the two ends. In DNA form, the CDR3 reads TGTGCCAGCAGCTTAGGGGGTCAGCCCCAGCATTCT. Residues: CASSLGGQPQHS.

This chain joins TRBV7-8 and TRBJ2-2; D is undetermined. Germline loops: CDR1 SGHVS, CDR2 FQNEAQ. CDR3 size: 12 residues. Between the trimmed V and J ends, which lost 8 bases and 3 bases, there was a span of 7 bases. The CDR3 DNA sequence: TGTGCCAGCGAGCCTGACACCGGGGAGCTGTTTTTT. It encodes CASEPDTGELFF. The whole variable domain, remainder taken from reference TRBV7-8 and TRBJ2-2, is GAGVSQSPRYKVAKRGQDVALRCDPISGHVSLFWYQQALGQGPEFLTYFQNEAQLDKSGLPSDRFFAERPEGSVSTLKIQRTQQEDSAVYLCASEPDTGELFFGEGSRLTVL.

This clonotype occurred a few times. V is TRBV6-5 and J is TRBJ1-1; D ambiguous. Germline loops: CDR1 MNHEY, CDR2 SVGAGI. The CDR3 spans 13 residues. Trimming shortened V by 4 bases and J by 4 bases, and 10 bases separated the two germline ends. CDR3: CASSFAGSTEAFF. In nucleotides, the CDR3 is TGTGCCAGCAGTTTTGCGGGGAGCACTGAAGCTTTCTTT.

In this sample, this clonotype turned up many times. The rearrangement links TRBV20-1 to TRBJ1-5, with D possibly TRBD1 on 5 matching bases. Germline loops: CDR1 DFQATT, CDR2 SNEGSKA (reference sequence). The CDR3 length is 14 residues. The V gene lost 0 bases and the J gene lost 2 bases, with 8 bases spanning the gap. The CDR3 coding sequence is TGCAGTGCTAGAGATCTAGGGGGCAATCAGCCCCAGCATTTT. This translates into CSARDLGGNQPQHF.

The V and J genes are TRBV28 and TRBJ2-5, with TRBD1 identical over 11 bases. V lost 9 bases and J lost 4; bases outside the gene matches: 10. Germline assignment: CDR1 MDHEN and CDR2 SYDVKM. The CDR3 runs to 15 residues. CDR3 sequence reads: CASGQGAGGGETQYF. The CDR3 region has the DNA TGTGCCAGTGGACAGGGGGCCGGAGGAGGAGAGACCCAGTACTTC.

This clonotype has more than one count but fewer than ten. The chain is built from TRBV28 and TRBJ1-3, with 7 bases fitting TRBD1. V lost 3 bases and J lost 4; bases outside the gene matches: 6. The CDR3 is 15 residues long. From germline, CDR1 is MDHEN and CDR2 SYDVKM. The CDR3 bases are TGTGCCAGCAGTTTGGTGGGGACAGAGGGAAACACCATATATTTT. It specifies CASSLVGTEGNTIYF.